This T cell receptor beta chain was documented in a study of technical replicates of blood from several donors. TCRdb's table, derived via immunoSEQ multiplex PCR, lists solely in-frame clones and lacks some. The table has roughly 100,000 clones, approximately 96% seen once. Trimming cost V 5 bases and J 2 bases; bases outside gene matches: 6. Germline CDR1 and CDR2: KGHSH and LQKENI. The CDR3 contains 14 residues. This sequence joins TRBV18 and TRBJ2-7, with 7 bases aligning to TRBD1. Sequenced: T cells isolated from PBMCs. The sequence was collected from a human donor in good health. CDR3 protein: CASSSGTDPYEQYF. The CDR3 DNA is TGTGCCAGCTCATCGGGGACAGACCCCTACGAGCAGTACTTC. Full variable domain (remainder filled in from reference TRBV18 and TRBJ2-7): NAGVMQNPRHLVRRRGQEARLRCSPMKGHSHVYWYRQLPEEGLKFMVYLQKENIIDESGMPKERFSAEFPKEGPSILRIQQVVRGDSAAYFCASSSGTDPYEQYFGPGTRLTVT.